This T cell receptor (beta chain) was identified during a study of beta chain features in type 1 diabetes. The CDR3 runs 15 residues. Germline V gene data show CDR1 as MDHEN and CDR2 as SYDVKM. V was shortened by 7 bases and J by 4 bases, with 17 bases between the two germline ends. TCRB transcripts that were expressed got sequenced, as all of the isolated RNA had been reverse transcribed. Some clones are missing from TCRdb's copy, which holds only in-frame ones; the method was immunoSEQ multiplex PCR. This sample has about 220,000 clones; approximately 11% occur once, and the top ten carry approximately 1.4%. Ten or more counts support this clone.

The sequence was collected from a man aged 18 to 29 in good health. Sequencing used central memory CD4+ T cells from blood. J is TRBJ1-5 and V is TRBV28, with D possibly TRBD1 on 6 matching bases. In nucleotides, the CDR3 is TGTGCCAGCATCGACTCCGGGACACGAAATCAGCCCCAGCATTTT. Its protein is CASIDSGTRNQPQHF.